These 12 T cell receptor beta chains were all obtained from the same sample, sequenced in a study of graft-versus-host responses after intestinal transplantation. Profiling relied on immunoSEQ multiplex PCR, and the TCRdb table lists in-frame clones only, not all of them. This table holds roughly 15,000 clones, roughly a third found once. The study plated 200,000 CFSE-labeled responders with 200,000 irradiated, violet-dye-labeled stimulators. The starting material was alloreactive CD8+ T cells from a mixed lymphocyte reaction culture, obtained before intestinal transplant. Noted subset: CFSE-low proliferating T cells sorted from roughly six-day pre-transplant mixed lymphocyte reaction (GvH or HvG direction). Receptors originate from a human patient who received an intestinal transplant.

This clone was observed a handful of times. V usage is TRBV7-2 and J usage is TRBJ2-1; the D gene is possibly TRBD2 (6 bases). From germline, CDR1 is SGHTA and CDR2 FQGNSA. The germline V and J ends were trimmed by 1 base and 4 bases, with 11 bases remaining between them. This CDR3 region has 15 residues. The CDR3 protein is CASSLVGLAYNEQFF. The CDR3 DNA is TGTGCCAGCAGCTTAGTGGGGCTAGCGTACAATGAGCAGTTCTTC.

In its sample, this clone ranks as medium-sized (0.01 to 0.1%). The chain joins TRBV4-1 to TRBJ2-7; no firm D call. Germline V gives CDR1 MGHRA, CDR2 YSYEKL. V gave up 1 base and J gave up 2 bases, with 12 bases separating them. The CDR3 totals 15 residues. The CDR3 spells CASSQVADTTYEQYF. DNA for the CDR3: TGCGCCAGCAGCCAAGTGGCCGATACCACCTACGAGCAGTACTTC.

The CDR3 loop reads CASSESFGGRSYEQYF. CDR3 nucleotide sequence: TGCGCCAGCAGTGAGTCTTTCGGGGGAAGATCCTACGAGCAGTACTTC. The chain joins TRBV10-2 to TRBJ2-7; tentatively, D is TRBD2 (6 bases). This CDR3 is built from 16 residues. Trimming took 0 bases from V and 1 from J, leaving 13 bases between them. The germline gives CDR1 WSHSY, CDR2 SAAADI.

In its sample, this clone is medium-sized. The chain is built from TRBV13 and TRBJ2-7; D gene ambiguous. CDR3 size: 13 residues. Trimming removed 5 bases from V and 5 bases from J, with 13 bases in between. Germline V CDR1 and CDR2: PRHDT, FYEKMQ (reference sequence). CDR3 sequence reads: CASSHRGVDEQYF. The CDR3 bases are TGTGCCAGCAGCCACCGCGGTGTGGACGAGCAGTACTTC.

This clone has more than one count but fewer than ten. CDR3 DNA: TGTGCCAGCAGCTTAGTTGGCACTGAAGCTTTCTTT. Its translation is CASSLVGTEAFF. The chain is built from TRBV5-5 and TRBJ1-1, with unresolved D. The ends were cut back, 2 bases at V and 4 bases at J, with 6 bases in the middle. Germline-derived CDR1 and CDR2 are SGHKS and YYEKEE (reference sequence). This CDR3 contains 12 residues.

CDR3 protein: CASSHTIADSPLHF. DNA of the CDR3: TGTGCCAGCAGTCACACCATAGCGGATTCACCCCTCCACTTT. The V call is TRBV6-6, the J call TRBJ1-6; D ambiguous. The CDR3 sequence is 14 residues long. Trimming pared 5 bases from V and 8 bases from J, leaving 13 bases between. The germline V gene encodes CDR1 MNHNY and CDR2 SVGAGI (reference sequence).

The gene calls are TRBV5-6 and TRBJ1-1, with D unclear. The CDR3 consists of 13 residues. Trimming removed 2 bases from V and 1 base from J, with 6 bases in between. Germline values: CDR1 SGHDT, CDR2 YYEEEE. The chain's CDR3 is CASSLIGNTEAFF. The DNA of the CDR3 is TGTGCCAGCAGCTTAATAGGGAACACTGAAGCTTTCTTT.

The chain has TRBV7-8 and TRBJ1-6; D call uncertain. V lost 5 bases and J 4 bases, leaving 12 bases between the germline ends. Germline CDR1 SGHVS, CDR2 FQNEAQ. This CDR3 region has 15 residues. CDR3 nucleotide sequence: TGTGCCAGCAGCCCCATGGCAGTTTATAATTCACCCCTCCACTTT. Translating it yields CASSPMAVYNSPLHF.

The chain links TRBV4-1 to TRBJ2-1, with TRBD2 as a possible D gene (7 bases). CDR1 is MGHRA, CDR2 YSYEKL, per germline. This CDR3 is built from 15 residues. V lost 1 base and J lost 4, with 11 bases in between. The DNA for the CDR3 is TGCGCCAGCAGCCAAGGTAGGGGGGGGTACAATGAGCAGTTCTTC. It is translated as CASSQGRGGYNEQFF.

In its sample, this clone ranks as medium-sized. The CDR3 nucleotides read TGTGCCAGCCTCCGGGCGGCCGGGGACTCCTACGAGCAGTACTTC. It specifies CASLRAAGDSYEQYF. This chain uses TRBV18 with TRBJ2-7; D possibly corresponds to TRBD2 (5 bases). V was clipped by 8 bases and J by 0 bases, with 17 bases between them. CDR3 length: 15 amino acids. Looked up from germline, CDR1 is KGHSH and CDR2 is LQKENI.

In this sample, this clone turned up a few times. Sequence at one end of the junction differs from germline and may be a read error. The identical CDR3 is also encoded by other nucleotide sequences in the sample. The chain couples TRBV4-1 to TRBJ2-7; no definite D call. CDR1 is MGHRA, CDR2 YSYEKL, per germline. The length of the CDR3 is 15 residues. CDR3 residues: CASSQEGTRGYEQYF. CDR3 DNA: TGTGCCAGCAGCCAAGAAGGTACCCGTGGCTACGAGCAGTACTTC.

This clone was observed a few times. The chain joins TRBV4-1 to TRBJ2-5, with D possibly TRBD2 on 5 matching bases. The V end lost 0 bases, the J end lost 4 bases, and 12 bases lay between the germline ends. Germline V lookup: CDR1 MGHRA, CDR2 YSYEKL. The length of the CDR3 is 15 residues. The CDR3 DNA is TGCGCCAGCAGCCAAGAGATACTAGGCCGAGAGACCCAGTACTTC. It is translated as CASSQEILGRETQYF.